This T cell receptor beta chain was captured by sequencing in a study of spatial heterogeneity in lung cancer. Study-level information: The correlation between TCR transcript counts in tumor regions and a T cell module score from matched bulk RNA-seq was strong. Study observations and caveats: Expanded intratumoral alpha and beta TCR counts tracked tumor mutation counts.

Of note for this clonotype: Its antigen is not known.

Sample time point: sample taken at primary tumor resection. Every cDNA TCR molecule received its own unique molecular identifier. Via MiXCR, TCRdb re-called the 5' RACE reads, giving one row per CDR3 protein. The sample has fewer than 30,000 distinct CDR3 sequences, more than 5.5% seen once. Trimming removed 7 bases from V and 0 bases from J, with 15 bases in between. This CDR3 contains 15 residues. Germline-derived CDR1 and CDR2 are SGDLS and YYNGEE. The genes are TRBV9 and TRBJ2-3; TRBD2 might be the D (7 bases). This specimen was lung tumor tissue, taken at surgery. The receptor was isolated from a male donor with early-stage non-small cell lung cancer. The CDR3 region has the DNA TGTGCCAGCTCTGAGAGGGGGGGTAGCACAGATACGCAGTATTTT. Protein sequence: CASSERGGSTDTQYF.